The T cell receptor (beta chain) under discussion was sequenced for a study of blood T cell repertoires in COVID-19. In the study overall: Acute and convalescent COVID-19 specimens originated in the United States, Italy and Spain. The analysed material was cDNA or gDNA that came from T cells, B-cell-depleted T cells, or PBMCs.

The CDR3 covers 14 residues. Germline loops: CDR1 GTSNPN, CDR2 SVGIG (reference sequence). V dropped 4 bases and J dropped 9 bases, with 16 bases sitting between them. In the study's own analysis: Reference gene primers were amplified, and this amplification served to estimate nucleated cell counts. Assay used: immunoSEQ multiplex PCR; TCRdb lists only in-frame clones, some missing. That table supplies the V and J calls and clone size; D and trimming were determined from the DNA. The table shows 130,000 to 150,000 clones, with 75% to 90% occurring only once. This receptor was obtained from a man aged 50 or older who had recovered from COVID-19. The chain employs TRBV30 and TRBJ1-6, with unresolved D. The material sequenced was peripheral blood. DNA of the CDR3: TGTGCCTGGATCCCGCGGTCCCTCGGTTCACCCCTCCACTTT. Protein: CAWIPRSLGSPLHF.